Listed here are 22 T cell receptor beta chains from one sample, sequenced in a study of T cell responses to AZD1222 COVID-19 vaccine. Clones were sequenced by immunoSEQ multiplex PCR, and TCRdb holds only the in-frame ones, with some missing. Found here are 100,000 to 120,000 clones, 94% of them singletons; the top ten hold 2.9%. The source material was peripheral blood, sampled 28 days after the second AZD1222 dose. These receptors all come from an adult who received the AZD1222 COVID-19 vaccine.

The count of this clone is one. In DNA, the CDR3 is TGCGCCAGCAGCCAAGATCCGACAGCCTACCTCAACTATGGCTACACCTTC. Residues: CASSQDPTAYLNYGYTF. The chain recombines TRBV4-1 with TRBJ1-2; TRBD1 might be the D (5 bases). The CDR3 has 17 residues. V gave up 0 bases and J gave up 2 bases, with 16 bases separating them. Germline V gene sequence: CDR1 MGHRA, CDR2 YSYEKL.

This clone was observed a single time. V gene TRBV6-5 combines with J gene TRBJ2-2; D possibly corresponds to TRBD2 (5 bases). The CDR3 has 12 amino acids. Germline V gene lookup returns CDR1 MNHEY and CDR2 SVGAGI. Trimming took 8 bases from V and 4 from J, leaving 8 bases between them. The CDR3 DNA follows: TGTGCCAGCTTAGCGCTCACCGGGGAGCTGTTTTTT. Amino acids: CASLALTGELFF.

This rearrangement joins TRBV20-1 to TRBJ2-1, with 12 bases that match TRBD1. With V trimmed by 3 bases and J by 15 bases, 9 bases remained unmatched. The CDR3 has 13 residues. Germline V CDR1 and CDR2: DFQATT, SNEGSKA (reference sequence). The CDR3 nucleotides are TGCAGTGCTAGTGGGGACAGGGGGCTGACGTCGTTCTTC. Amino acid sequence: CSASGDRGLTSFF.

This chain uses TRBV9 with TRBJ1-1; D gene ambiguous. CDR1 and CDR2 (germline): SGDLS, YYNGEE. CDR3 size: 14 residues. The V end lost 2 bases, the J end lost 1 base, and 9 bases lay between the germline ends. CDR3 residues: CASSVGVRNTEAFF. The CDR3 region has the DNA TGTGCCAGCAGCGTCGGTGTACGGAACACTGAAGCTTTCTTT.

The chain links TRBV18 to TRBJ2-2; possible D gene TRBD2, 5 bases. The CDR3 has 15 amino acids. Trimming took 1 base from V and 8 from J, leaving 14 bases between them. Germline V lookup: CDR1 KGHSH, CDR2 LQKENI. CDR3 protein: CASSPRVGRLGELFF. The CDR3 coding sequence is TGTGCCAGCTCACCACGAGTGGGGAGACTGGGGGAGCTGTTTTTT.

The chain carries TRBV12-3 or TRBV12-4 and TRBJ1-1; no firm D call. The CDR3 loop spans 11 amino acids. V was cut by 7 bases and J by 6 bases, with 9 bases left in between. CDR3 bases: TGTGCCAGCAAAAGGGAAGCTGAAGCTTTCTTT. Translation: CASKREAEAFF.

In nucleotides, the CDR3 is TGTGCCAGCAGCCAAGATTTGGTTCACACTGAAGCTTTCTTT. This codes for CASSQDLVHTEAFF. J is TRBJ1-1 and V is TRBV4-2, with D uncertain. Germline values: CDR1 LGHNA, CDR2 YNFKEQ. V was shortened by 0 bases and J by 3 bases, with 8 bases between the two germline ends. This CDR3 has 14 amino acids.

The chain carries TRBV4-1 and TRBJ1-1, with D maybe TRBD1 (5 bases). CDR3 length: 17 residues. CDR1 is MGHRA and CDR2 is YSYEKL in the germline V gene. Trimming took 2 bases from V and 4 from J, leaving 20 bases between them. The CDR3 coding sequence is TGCGCCAGCAGCCAATACTCAGGGCTGGGAGTAAGCACTGAAGCTTTCTTT. It translates to CASSQYSGLGVSTEAFF.

The chain recombines TRBV14 with TRBJ1-2; unclear D gene. The CDR3 sequence is 12 residues long. The germline V gene encodes CDR1 SGHDN and CDR2 FVKESK. V shed 2 bases and J shed 9 bases, with 10 bases lying between them. The CDR3, as DNA: TGTGCCAGCAGCCAACCTCCGGGTCGCTACACCTTC. Encoded protein: CASSQPPGRYTF.

This chain connects TRBV18 to TRBJ1-2; D uncertain. The CDR3 is 11 residues long. CDR1 and CDR2 (germline): KGHSH, LQKENI. V lost 4 bases and J 8 bases, leaving 8 bases between the germline ends. CDR3 amino acids: CASSLTSGYTF. The CDR3 DNA reads as TGTGCCAGCTCACTGACATCGGGCTACACCTTC. Full variable domain (missing parts from reference TRBV18 and TRBJ1-2): NAGVMQNPRHLVRRRGQEARLRCSPMKGHSHVYWYRQLPEEGLKFMVYLQKENIIDESGMPKERFSAEFPKEGPSILRIQQVVRGDSAAYFCASSLTSGYTFGSGTRLTVV.

This chain joins TRBV21-1 and TRBJ1-1; the D segment call TRBD1 is taken from the table without a DNA check. TRBV21-1 counts as a pseudogene. The CDR3 sequence is 15 residues long. CDR3 protein: CASSKARTGITEAFF. The CDR3 DNA is TGTGCCAGCAGCAAAGCACGGACAGGGATCACTGAAGCTTTCTTT.

The rearrangement joins TRBV5-1 to TRBJ2-4, with D possibly being TRBD1 (7 bases). V gave up 0 bases and J gave up 11 bases, with 12 bases separating them. The CDR3 consists of 13 residues. The germline gives CDR1 SGHRS, CDR2 YFSETQ. The CDR3 DNA follows: TGCGCCAGCAGCTTGGGCCAGGGGGAGGTTCAGTACTTC. Encoded protein: CASSLGQGEVQYF.

J is TRBJ1-3 and V is TRBV18; TRBD1 aligns across 9 bases. The CDR3 extends over 16 amino acids. Trimming cost V 4 bases and J 8 bases; bases outside gene matches: 12. Germline CDR1 and CDR2: KGHSH and LQKENI. The CDR3 sequence is CASSQQGASTLDTIYF. The DNA of the CDR3 is TGTGCCAGCTCACAACAGGGGGCTAGTACTTTGGACACCATATATTTT.

This sequence joins TRBV15 and TRBJ1-2; D gene unclear. CDR3 length: 15 residues. In germline, CDR1 is LNHNV, CDR2 YYDKDF (reference sequence). The V end was cut by 0 bases, the J end by 4 bases, with 12 bases between. CDR3 bases: TGTGCCACCAGCAGAGATCTAGCCGTGAGCTATGGCTACACCTTC. Translation: CATSRDLAVSYGYTF.

V gene TRBV11-2 combines with J gene TRBJ1-6; D is perhaps TRBD1 (6 bases). The V end lost 3 bases, the J end lost 10 bases, and 19 bases lay between the germline ends. Germline V lookup: CDR1 SGHAT, CDR2 FQNNGV. This CDR3 spans 16 amino acids. The CDR3 DNA follows: TGTGCCAGCAGCTTCCCGGGGAGAGGGGGGACATCACCCCTCCACTTT. Residues: CASSFPGRGGTSPLHF.

The gene calls are TRBV11-2 and TRBJ1-1; TRBD1 matches at 7 bases. This CDR3 is 12 amino acids long. Germline CDR1 is SGHAT and CDR2 is FQNNGV. The junction had 5 bases not matched to a gene; V was cut back by 4 bases and J by 9 bases. The CDR3 loop is CASSSGQSKAFF. CDR3 DNA sequence: TGTGCCAGCAGCTCGGGACAGTCTAAAGCTTTCTTT.

This chain joins TRBV3-1 (or the pseudogene TRBV3-2) and TRBJ1-6, with a possible D match to TRBD1 (5 bases). CDR1 and CDR2 from the germline V gene are LGHDT and YNNKEL (reference sequence). V was clipped by 7 bases and J by 2 bases, with 15 bases between them. The CDR3 length is 16 residues. CDR3 amino acids: CASKSPRQTYNSPLHF. Written as DNA, the CDR3 is TGTGCCAGCAAGTCCCCGCGACAGACCTATAATTCACCCCTCCACTTT.

The chain links TRBV7-6 to TRBJ1-2; D gene unclear. V was clipped by 0 bases and J by 8 bases, with 10 bases between them. There are 13 residues in the CDR3. The germline CDR1 and CDR2 sequences are SGHVS and FNYEAQ. The CDR3 nucleotides read TGTGCCAGCAGCTTAGCGGAAGGTTACGGCTACACCTTC. It yields the protein CASSLAEGYGYTF. The full variable domain, in which reference TRBV7-6 and TRBJ1-2 provide the parts outside the CDR3, is GAGVSQSPRYKVTKRGQDVALRCDPISGHVSLYWYRQALGQGPEFLTYFNYEAQQDKSGLPNDRFSAERPEGSISTLTIQRTEQRDSAMYRCASSLAEGYGYTFGSGTRLTVV.

The rearrangement uses TRBV5-1 and TRBJ1-1, with a possible D match to TRBD1 (5 bases). Per the germline V gene, CDR1 is SGHRS and CDR2 is YFSETQ. With 5 bases removed from V and 0 bases from J, the gap between germline ends came to 17 bases. The CDR3 extends over 16 amino acids. The CDR3 here is CASRRDGLLMNTEAFF. The CDR3 DNA sequence: TGCGCCAGCAGGAGGGACGGCCTGCTCATGAACACTGAAGCTTTCTTT.

Only one count was recorded for this clone. The CDR3 sequence is CASSFWEGTGELFF. CDR3 coding DNA: TGTGCCAGCAGTTTCTGGGAGGGCACCGGGGAGCTGTTTTTT. This sequence joins TRBV27 and TRBJ2-2, with 7 bases lining up with TRBD2. With 3 bases clipped from V and 4 bases from J, the junction kept 2 bases outside the gene matches. The CDR3 spans 14 residues. The germline V gene has CDR1 MNHEY and CDR2 SMNVEV (reference sequence).

This clone was counted between two and nine times. The rearrangement links TRBV7-9 to TRBJ1-6, with a possible D match to TRBD1 (5 bases). The CDR3 covers 16 residues. The ends were cut back, 5 bases at V and 7 bases at J, with 18 bases in the middle. The germline gives CDR1 SEHNR, CDR2 FQNEAQ (reference sequence). The CDR3 here is CASSPYPDRGNSPLHF. The CDR3 region has the DNA TGTGCCAGCAGCCCATATCCAGACCGGGGGAATTCACCCCTCCACTTT.

The V gene is TRBV7-2, the J gene TRBJ2-7; 14 bases align to TRBD2. The CDR3 runs 16 residues. Per the germline V gene, CDR1 is SGHTA and CDR2 is FQGNSA. V was clipped by 6 bases and J by 3 bases; unmatched bases: 7. CDR3 in DNA: TGTGCCAGCAGAGAGACTAGCGGGGGGGCTTACTACGAGCAGTACTTC. Amino acids: CASRETSGGAYYEQYF.